This TCR beta chain was profiled in a study of cytomegalovirus exposure and HLA in healthy donors. Concerning this clone itself: Its specificity is unknown. An end of the junction differs from the germline gene, which may be a read error.

CDR3 size: 15 residues. The germline V gene encodes CDR1 SSHAT and CDR2 FNYEAQ (reference sequence). The study's findings and limits: Accurate prediction of HLA-A and HLA-B alleles (for most subjects) was reportedly achieved from TCR beta sequences.

In the PCR, 60 Vbeta and 13 Jbeta primers were used. The protocol was immunoSEQ multiplex PCR, while the TCRdb copy is restricted to in-frame clones and leaves out a portion. The sample has about 160,000 clones; 75% to 90% are singletons. This TCR was sampled from a girl aged 2-15 years in good health and CMV-seropositive. V gene TRBV7-7 combines with J gene TRBJ2-1; TRBD2 matches at 8 bases. What was sequenced was PBMCs. CDR3 amino acids: CASSLGAGAYNEQFF. Written as DNA, the CDR3 is TGTGCTAGCAGCTTAGGAGCGGGAGCCTACAATGAGCAGTTCTTC.